Listed below are T cell receptor beta chains from one sample, sequenced in a study of PD-1 blockade in mismatch repair-deficient tumors. Libraries were prepared by immunoSEQ multiplex PCR; TCRdb keeps only in-frame clonotypes and omits some of them. The table records about 22,000 clones, about four fifths of them present only once. This specimen consisted of peripheral blood, obtained 2 weeks after starting pembrolizumab. All receptors come from an adult with mismatch repair-deficient cancer. The CDR3 runs from the conserved cysteine through the conserved F or W. The order of the fields is J gene, D gene, clone size, V gene, CDR3 DNA, CDR3 protein. The D gene is left open where the match is weak. The size of a clone is reported for some rows only, either as once, few or many, or as a class for expanded clones.

J gene: TRBJ1-3; D gene: TRBD1; clone size: NA; V gene: TRBV4-1; CDR3 DNA: TGCGCCAGCAGCCAAGATCCCGGACAGGTTGGAAACACCATATATTTT; CDR3 protein: CASSQDPGQVGNTIYF
J gene: TRBJ2-4; D gene: NA; clone size: few; V gene: TRBV4-3; CDR3 DNA: TGCGCCAGCAGCCAAGATCTAGAGGGGGCCAAAAACATTCAGTACTTC; CDR3 protein: CASSQDLEGAKNIQYF
J gene: TRBJ2-7; D gene: NA; clone size: few; V gene: TRBV6-9; CDR3 DNA: TGTGCCAGCAGTGAAGACGGATCCGTTTACGAGCAGTACTTC; CDR3 protein: CASSEDGSVYEQYF
J gene: TRBJ2-4; D gene: NA; clone size: NA; V gene: TRBV7-9; CDR3 DNA: TGTGCCAGCAGCTTAAGTTATCGTGGGGCCAAAAACATTCAGTACTTC; CDR3 protein: CASSLSYRGAKNIQYF
J gene: TRBJ1-1; D gene: NA; clone size: NA; V gene: TRBV6-1; CDR3 DNA: TGTGCCAGCTCGTCAGGGATGAACACTGAAGCTTTCTTT; CDR3 protein: CASSSGMNTEAFF
J gene: TRBJ2-7; D gene: NA; clone size: NA; V gene: TRBV6-1; CDR3 DNA: TGTGCCAGCGATGAAGGGAGCTCCTACGAGCAGTACTTC; CDR3 protein: CASDEGSSYEQYF
J gene: TRBJ2-1; D gene: NA; clone size: NA; V gene: TRBV6-6; CDR3 DNA: TGTGCCAGCAGTTACTCTCAGAATGAGCAGTTCTTC; CDR3 protein: CASSYSQNEQFF
J gene: TRBJ2-7; D gene: TRBD2; clone size: NA; V gene: TRBV29-1; CDR3 DNA: TGCAGCGTCCGAGGGGGACTAGCGGGAGCGGGCTACGAGCAGTACTTC; CDR3 protein: CSVRGGLAGAGYEQYF
J gene: TRBJ1-4; D gene: TRBD1; clone size: NA; V gene: TRBV15; CDR3 DNA: TGTGCCACCAGCAGAGATCTGGGACAGGGAAAGAAACTGTTTTTT; CDR3 protein: CATSRDLGQGKKLFF
J gene: TRBJ1-5; D gene: TRBD1; clone size: NA; V gene: TRBV19; CDR3 DNA: TGTGCCAGTAGCAAAAAAGGACAGGGTCAATGGAGCAATCAGCCCCAGCATTTT; CDR3 protein: CASSKKGQGQWSNQPQHF
J gene: TRBJ2-2; D gene: TRBD2; clone size: NA; V gene: TRBV29-1; CDR3 DNA: TGCAGCGTTCGGGGACTAGCGGGACAGAACACCGGGGAGCTGTTTTTT; CDR3 protein: CSVRGLAGQNTGELFF
J gene: TRBJ1-1; D gene: NA; clone size: NA; V gene: TRBV6-5; CDR3 DNA: TGTGCCAGCAGTGAGGAGGAAACTTTCTTT; CDR3 protein: CASSEEETFF
J gene: TRBJ2-7; D gene: TRBD2; clone size: NA; V gene: TRBV4-3; CDR3 DNA: TGCGCCAGCAGCCAAGAAGGGAGGCGGGAGGGGGCGAGCGAGCAGTACTTC; CDR3 protein: CASSQEGRREGASEQYF
J gene: TRBJ2-3; D gene: TRBD2; clone size: NA; V gene: TRBV5-4; CDR3 DNA: TGTGCCAGCAGCTCACCGACTAGCGGACCGACAGATACGCAGTATTTT; CDR3 protein: CASSSPTSGPTDTQYF
J gene: TRBJ2-5; D gene: NA; clone size: NA; V gene: TRBV5-4; CDR3 DNA: TGTGCCAGCAGCCCCGGGGGCACCCAAGAGACCCAGTACTTC; CDR3 protein: CASSPGGTQETQYF
J gene: TRBJ2-3; D gene: NA; clone size: once; V gene: TRBV18; CDR3 DNA: TGTGCCAGCTCACCAGAGCGGAGCACAGATACGCAGTATTTT; CDR3 protein: CASSPERSTDTQYF
J gene: TRBJ2-3; D gene: NA; clone size: NA; V gene: TRBV5-1; CDR3 DNA: TGCGCCAGCCAAGCTGGAAGCTGGAGAGATACGCAGTATTTT; CDR3 protein: CASQAGSWRDTQYF
J gene: TRBJ1-1; D gene: NA; clone size: NA; V gene: TRBV29-1; CDR3 DNA: TGCCGCGGGGCGGGGGGCGCGGGGAACACTGAAGCTTTCTTT; CDR3 protein: CRGAGGAGNTEAFF
J gene: TRBJ2-7; D gene: NA; clone size: NA; V gene: TRBV6-5; CDR3 DNA: TGTGCCAGCAGTTCGCTAGCGATCAGTACCTACGAGCAGTACTTC; CDR3 protein: CASSSLAISTYEQYF
J gene: TRBJ2-1; D gene: NA; clone size: NA; V gene: TRBV28; CDR3 DNA: TGTGCCAGCAGTTTGGGTGGGACCAATGAGCAGTTCTTC; CDR3 protein: CASSLGGTNEQFF
J gene: TRBJ1-1; D gene: NA; clone size: NA; V gene: TRBV4-3; CDR3 DNA: TGCGCCAGCAGCCAATCGGGTATGGGGGGTGCCACTGAAGCTTTCTTT; CDR3 protein: CASSQSGMGGATEAFF
J gene: TRBJ2-1; D gene: TRBD2; clone size: NA; V gene: TRBV28; CDR3 DNA: TGTGCCAGCAGTAGCACAGGACTAGCGGCTACCGGGAGCTCCTACAATGAGCAGTTCTTC; CDR3 protein: CASSSTGLAATGSSYNEQFF
J gene: TRBJ2-3; D gene: TRBD2; clone size: NA; V gene: TRBV6-5; CDR3 DNA: TGTGCCAGCAGTTACTCCAGCGGGAGCTCAGATACGCAGTATTTT; CDR3 protein: CASSYSSGSSDTQYF
J gene: TRBJ2-7; D gene: NA; clone size: NA; V gene: TRBV7-2; CDR3 DNA: TGTGCCAGCAGCTTAGTCGGGGGCTCCTACGAGCAGTACTTC; CDR3 protein: CASSLVGGSYEQYF
J gene: TRBJ1-4; D gene: TRBD1; clone size: NA; V gene: TRBV7-8; CDR3 DNA: TGTGCCAGCAGCCTGGGACAGGGGAGAAAAAAACTGTTTTTT; CDR3 protein: CASSLGQGRKKLFF
J gene: TRBJ2-5; D gene: TRBD2; clone size: NA; V gene: TRBV5-6; CDR3 DNA: TGTGCCAGCAGCCCCGTACAGGGGACCGGGACTAGCGGGAGGGAGACCCAGTACTTC; CDR3 protein: CASSPVQGTGTSGRETQYF
J gene: TRBJ1-5; D gene: NA; clone size: NA; V gene: TRBV6-6; CDR3 DNA: TGTGCCAGCAGGACAGGCAATCAGCCCCAGCATTTT; CDR3 protein: CASRTGNQPQHF
J gene: TRBJ1-5; D gene: NA; clone size: NA; V gene: TRBV2; CDR3 DNA: TGTGCCAGCACTTTGACAGGTACACAGCCCCAGCATTTT; CDR3 protein: CASTLTGTQPQHF
J gene: TRBJ2-3; D gene: NA; clone size: NA; V gene: TRBV10-3; CDR3 DNA: TGTGCCATCAGTGACGGGGGGCTGAGGTGGAACACAGATACGCAGTATTTT; CDR3 protein: CAISDGGLRWNTDTQYF
J gene: TRBJ2-1; D gene: NA; clone size: few; V gene: TRBV6-5; CDR3 DNA: TGTGCCAGCAGCCCCGACGAACGCCAGTACAATGAGCAGTTCTTC; CDR3 protein: CASSPDERQYNEQFF
J gene: TRBJ2-1; D gene: NA; clone size: NA; V gene: TRBV27; CDR3 DNA: TGTGCCAGCAGTACACTAGGATCAGGAACAGTTGCTCTGAATGAGCAGTTCTTC; CDR3 protein: CASSTLGSGTVALNEQFF
J gene: TRBJ1-1; D gene: NA; clone size: NA; V gene: TRBV6-5; CDR3 DNA: TGTGCCAGCAGCCGAGGTGCAGGGAACACTGAAGCTTTCTTT; CDR3 protein: CASSRGAGNTEAFF
J gene: TRBJ1-1; D gene: TRBD1; clone size: NA; V gene: TRBV6-1; CDR3 DNA: TGTGCCAGCAGTGTCCAGGGGGCTTCTGAAGCTTTCTTT; CDR3 protein: CASSVQGASEAFF
J gene: TRBJ2-1; D gene: TRBD2; clone size: NA; V gene: TRBV28; CDR3 DNA: TGTGCCAGCAGTGGCGGGAGCTCCTACAATGAGCAGTTCTTC; CDR3 protein: CASSGGSSYNEQFF
J gene: TRBJ2-1; D gene: NA; clone size: few; V gene: TRBV6-1; CDR3 DNA: TGTGCCAGCAGTTCCGGGACCCGGGAGTTCTTC; CDR3 protein: CASSSGTREFF
J gene: TRBJ1-3; D gene: NA; clone size: NA; V gene: TRBV18; CDR3 DNA: TGTGCCAGCTCTCGAGATCCTTGGCCGGACATATATTTT; CDR3 protein: CASSRDPWPDIYF
J gene: TRBJ2-1; D gene: TRBD1; clone size: few; V gene: TRBV5-6; CDR3 DNA: TGTGCCAGCAGCTCATACGACAGGGATGAGCAGTTCTTC; CDR3 protein: CASSSYDRDEQFF
J gene: TRBJ2-7; D gene: NA; clone size: NA; V gene: TRBV19; CDR3 DNA: TGTGCCAGTAGTATTGCAAGGGGCGGGGAGCAGTACTTC; CDR3 protein: CASSIARGGEQYF
J gene: TRBJ1-4; D gene: TRBD1; clone size: once; V gene: TRBV6-5; CDR3 DNA: TGTGCCAGCAGCCGGGACAGGGCTGAAAAACTGTTTTTT; CDR3 protein: CASSRDRAEKLFF
J gene: TRBJ1-1; D gene: TRBD1; clone size: NA; V gene: TRBV30; CDR3 DNA: TGTGCCTGGGGGGGACAGGGTTACACTGAAGCTTTCTTT; CDR3 protein: CAWGGQGYTEAFF